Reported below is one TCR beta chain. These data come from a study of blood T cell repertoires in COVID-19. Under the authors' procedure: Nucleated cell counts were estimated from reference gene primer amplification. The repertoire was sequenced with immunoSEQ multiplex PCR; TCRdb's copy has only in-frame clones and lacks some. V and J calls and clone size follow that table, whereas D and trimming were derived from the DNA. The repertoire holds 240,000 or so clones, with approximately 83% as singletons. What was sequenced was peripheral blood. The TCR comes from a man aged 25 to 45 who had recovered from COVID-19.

The CDR3 coding sequence is TGCGCCAGCAGCTTGAGTCGGACAGGGGGCGGGAATGAGCAGTTCTTC. Translated, it gives CASSLSRTGGGNEQFF. The chain carries TRBV5-1 and TRBJ2-1; 11 nucleotides agree with TRBD1. Trimming at V came to 1 base and at J to 7 bases, leaving 7 bases not matched to a gene. Germline values: CDR1 SGHRS, CDR2 YFSETQ. This CDR3 comprises 16 residues.